The 7 T cell receptor beta chains in this list originate from one sample, sequenced in a study of vaccination effects on CD4 cells after COVID-19. Produced via immunoSEQ multiplex PCR; TCRdb's table is partial and in-frame only. Among under 50,000 clones listed, about 80% were seen once. These receptors are not linked to any known antigen. Prior to sequencing, the ViraFEST assay stimulated PBMC with viral peptide pools, which expanded the antigen-specific CD4+ T cells. Subsequent to a culture period of about ten days, CD4+ T cells were isolated. Each participant was given two doses of one vaccine (BNT162b2 or mRNA-1273). The sample consisted of CD4+ T cells from PBMCs cultured with HCoV-NL63 spike peptides, taken after COVID-19 vaccination. The source is a human donor who received a COVID-19 vaccine. Some clones in this sample may be carry-over from other donors' samples.

This chain joins TRBV6-5 and TRBJ1-2; D is ambiguous. The germline gives CDR1 MNHEY, CDR2 SVGAGI. The germline V and J ends were trimmed by 6 bases and 5 bases, with 7 bases remaining between them. This CDR3 contains 11 residues. The CDR3 is CASSSAYGYTF. The CDR3 DNA sequence: TGTGCCAGCAGCTCGGCTTATGGCTACACCTTC.

V gene TRBV3-1 (or the pseudogene TRBV3-2) combines with J gene TRBJ2-2; TRBD1 agrees at 7 bases. Trimming cost V 2 bases and J 2 bases; bases outside gene matches: 5. CDR1 is LGHDT and CDR2 is YNNKEL in the germline V gene (reference sequence). CDR3 length: 16 amino acids. The CDR3 is CASSQPTGVNTGELFF. The CDR3 DNA reads as TGTGCCAGCAGCCAACCCACAGGGGTTAACACCGGGGAGCTGTTTTTT.

This clone was detected only a few times. The V call is TRBV5-6, the J call TRBJ2-5; D tentatively fits TRBD1 or TRBD2 (5 bases each). CDR3 length: 14 amino acids. The V gene's germline CDR1 is SGHDT and CDR2 YYEEEE. Trimming took 2 bases from V and 1 from J, leaving 9 bases between them. The CDR3 protein is CASSFGGSQETQYF. For the CDR3, the DNA is TGTGCCAGCAGCTTTGGGGGATCCCAAGAGACCCAGTACTTC. Using reference TRBV5-6 and TRBJ2-5 for the parts outside the CDR3, the full variable domain is DAGVTQSPTHLIKTRGQQVTLRCSPKSGHDTVSWYQQALGQGPQFIFQYYEEEERQRGNFPDRFSGHQFPNYSSELNVNALLLGDSALYLCASSFGGSQETQYFGPGTRLLVL.

The chain is built from TRBV18 and TRBJ2-3; possibly TRBD1 for D (5 bases). The CDR3 covers 16 residues. The germline V gene has CDR1 KGHSH and CDR2 LQKENI. Trimming removed 5 bases from V and 0 bases from J, with 15 bases in between. The CDR3 nucleotides are TGTGCCAGCTCAACAACAGGTAGTGATAGCACAGATACGCAGTATTTT. Residues: CASSTTGSDSTDTQYF.

The chain joins TRBV6-2 or TRBV6-3 to TRBJ2-1; 9 bases fit TRBD2. V lost 2 bases and J lost 10; bases outside the gene matches: 18. The V gene's germline CDR1 is MNHEY and CDR2 SVGEGT. This CDR3 is built from 18 residues. The CDR3 region is CASSYRQAKGGGAREQFF. The CDR3 nucleotides are TGTGCCAGCAGTTACAGGCAGGCTAAAGGCGGGGGGGCGCGGGAGCAGTTCTTC.

The chain recombines TRBV29-1 with TRBJ1-5; D remains unclear. There are 12 residues in the CDR3. V shed 4 bases and J shed 0 bases, with 4 bases lying between them. Germline loops: CDR1 SQVTM, CDR2 ANQGSEA. The CDR3 sequence is CSVAHSNQPQHF. Here the CDR3 DNA reads TGCAGCGTTGCACATAGCAATCAGCCCCAGCATTTT.

V is TRBV19 and J is TRBJ2-1; TRBD2 matches at 7 bases. The CDR3 is made up of 12 amino acids. V was clipped by 5 bases and J by 9 bases; unmatched bases: 4. Germline-derived CDR1 and CDR2 are LNHDA and SQIVND (reference sequence). CDR3 sequence: CASSSGGIEQFF. CDR3 coding DNA: TGTGCCAGTAGTTCGGGGGGTATTGAGCAGTTCTTC.